This is a list of T cell receptor beta chains from one sample in a study of radiation and T cells in renal cell carcinoma. Only in-frame clones appear in the TCRdb table, and some are missing; sequencing was by immunoSEQ multiplex PCR. The sample has roughly 120,000 clones, more than 80% seen once; the top ten hold under 2.5%. The sequences come from blood, collected from a patient whose treatment included radiotherapy and nephrectomy. Source of these receptors: a woman between 55 and 75 years old with renal cell carcinoma. CDR3s include the opening cysteine and the closing phenylalanine or tryptophan. A D gene is named only where the DNA matches it firmly. Clone size is shown for a subset of rows, as once, few, many or a class of expanded clone.

j_call: TRBJ2-5
d_call: NA
clone_size: few
v_call: TRBV5-6
cdr3_nt: TGTGCCAGCAGCCGGGGGTACCGGGAGACCCAGTACTTC
cdr3_aa: CASSRGYRETQYF

j_call: TRBJ1-2
d_call: NA
clone_size: NA
v_call: TRBV7-2
cdr3_nt: TGTGCCAGCAGCCGACAGGCCTATGGCTACACCTTC
cdr3_aa: CASSRQAYGYTF

j_call: TRBJ2-1
d_call: NA
clone_size: NA
v_call: TRBV2
cdr3_nt: TGTGCCAGCAGAGTGGGACCCAACAATGAGCAGTTCTTC
cdr3_aa: CASRVGPNNEQFF

j_call: TRBJ1-2
d_call: NA
clone_size: NA
v_call: TRBV6-5
cdr3_nt: TGTGCCAGCAGTTACTCGGGGGTGGGCTACACCTTC
cdr3_aa: CASSYSGVGYTF

j_call: TRBJ1-1
d_call: NA
clone_size: few
v_call: TRBV29-1
cdr3_nt: TGCAGCGTACTCGTCCTGAACACTGAAGCTTTCTTT
cdr3_aa: CSVLVLNTEAFF

j_call: TRBJ2-1
d_call: NA
clone_size: NA
v_call: TRBV19
cdr3_nt: TGTGCCAGTAAATGGGAAAATGAGCAGTTCTTC
cdr3_aa: CASKWENEQFF

j_call: TRBJ2-7
d_call: NA
clone_size: NA
v_call: TRBV7-2
cdr3_nt: TGTGCCAGCAGCCTAAGCTCCTACGAGCAGTACTTC
cdr3_aa: CASSLSSYEQYF

j_call: TRBJ1-2
d_call: NA
clone_size: NA
v_call: TRBV29-1
cdr3_nt: TGCAGCGTTGAAAAGGGGCCCAACTATGGCTACACCTTC
cdr3_aa: CSVEKGPNYGYTF

j_call: TRBJ1-2
d_call: TRBD1
clone_size: NA
v_call: TRBV28
cdr3_nt: TGTGCCAGCATTACAGGGGAATTGGATGGCTACACCTTC
cdr3_aa: CASITGELDGYTF

j_call: TRBJ1-1
d_call: TRBD1
clone_size: NA
v_call: TRBV28
cdr3_nt: TGTGCCAGCGGAGTGGGACAGATCGAAACTGAAGCTTTCTTT
cdr3_aa: CASGVGQIETEAFF

j_call: TRBJ2-1
d_call: NA
clone_size: NA
v_call: TRBV5-4
cdr3_nt: TGTGCCAGCAGCCAGGCCGGGACAAGGAATGAGCAGTTCTTC
cdr3_aa: CASSQAGTRNEQFF

j_call: TRBJ2-1
d_call: TRBD2
clone_size: once
v_call: TRBV6-1
cdr3_nt: TGTGCCAGCAGTGGGGCTAGCGGGGACTCCTACAATGAGCAGTTCTTC
cdr3_aa: CASSGASGDSYNEQFF

j_call: TRBJ1-2
d_call: NA
clone_size: NA
v_call: TRBV28
cdr3_nt: TGTGCCAGCAGTTTAACTCCAGCTAACTATGGCTACACCTTC
cdr3_aa: CASSLTPANYGYTF

j_call: TRBJ2-3
d_call: TRBD2
clone_size: NA
v_call: TRBV13
cdr3_nt: TGTGCCAGCAGCTTAGGCCGGACTAGACCCCCCAGCACAGATACGCAGTATTTT
cdr3_aa: CASSLGRTRPPSTDTQYF

j_call: TRBJ1-6
d_call: NA
clone_size: NA
v_call: TRBV5-1
cdr3_nt: TGCGCCAGCAGTTTGGAAGGAAATTCACCCCTCCACTTT
cdr3_aa: CASSLEGNSPLHF

j_call: TRBJ1-3
d_call: NA
clone_size: once
v_call: TRBV2
cdr3_nt: TGTGCCAGCAGTACCCTCCCTATAACTGGAAACACCATATATTTT
cdr3_aa: CASSTLPITGNTIYF

j_call: TRBJ2-1
d_call: NA
clone_size: NA
v_call: TRBV2
cdr3_nt: TGTGCCAGCAGTGAGAGGGAGGCCTACAATGAGCAGTTCTTC
cdr3_aa: CASSEREAYNEQFF

j_call: TRBJ2-5
d_call: TRBD2
clone_size: NA
v_call: TRBV5-1
cdr3_nt: TGCGCCAGCAGCCCGGAGCGGGGGCCCCAAGAGACCCAGTACTTC
cdr3_aa: CASSPERGPQETQYF

j_call: TRBJ2-5
d_call: NA
clone_size: NA
v_call: TRBV2
cdr3_nt: TGTGCCAGCAGTATCGACAGTCCCCCCGAGACCCAGTACTTC
cdr3_aa: CASSIDSPPETQYF

j_call: TRBJ1-2
d_call: NA
clone_size: NA
v_call: TRBV14
cdr3_nt: TGTGCCAGCAGCCTGGGGTCGGACTATGGCTACACCTTC
cdr3_aa: CASSLGSDYGYTF

j_call: TRBJ2-1
d_call: TRBD1
clone_size: few
v_call: TRBV5-1
cdr3_nt: TGCGCCAGCCGACAGGGTAGCGATGAGCAGTTCTTC
cdr3_aa: CASRQGSDEQFF

j_call: TRBJ2-5
d_call: NA
clone_size: NA
v_call: TRBV12-5
cdr3_nt: TGTGCTAGTGTTGGAGTGGGAGAGACCCAGTACTTC
cdr3_aa: CASVGVGETQYF

j_call: TRBJ1-1
d_call: NA
clone_size: few
v_call: TRBV11-2
cdr3_nt: TGTGCCAGCCTCCGGACAGCCATGAACACTGAAGCTTTCTTT
cdr3_aa: CASLRTAMNTEAFF

j_call: TRBJ2-1
d_call: NA
clone_size: NA
v_call: TRBV19
cdr3_nt: TGTGCCAGTAGTATAGCCAGGGAACTAGTGCAGTTCTTC
cdr3_aa: CASSIARELVQFF

j_call: TRBJ1-2
d_call: NA
clone_size: NA
v_call: TRBV7-9
cdr3_nt: TGTGCCAGCAGCTTAGGGGGAGACTATGGCTACACCTTC
cdr3_aa: CASSLGGDYGYTF

j_call: TRBJ1-1
d_call: NA
clone_size: few
v_call: TRBV29-1
cdr3_nt: TGCAGCGTTGAAGTGGGTAGGGGAAACACTGAAGCTTTCTTT
cdr3_aa: CSVEVGRGNTEAFF

j_call: TRBJ1-1
d_call: NA
clone_size: NA
v_call: TRBV7-6
cdr3_nt: TGTGCCAGCAGCTTATCCCCGGACAGCTACACTGAAGCTTTCTTT
cdr3_aa: CASSLSPDSYTEAFF

j_call: TRBJ2-7
d_call: NA
clone_size: NA
v_call: TRBV7-2
cdr3_nt: TGTGCCAGCAGCTTACTGGACACAAACTCCTACGAGCAGTACTTC
cdr3_aa: CASSLLDTNSYEQYF

j_call: TRBJ2-3
d_call: NA
clone_size: NA
v_call: TRBV5-1
cdr3_nt: TGCGCCAGCAGCTCCAGGGGACCAGATACGCAGTATTTT
cdr3_aa: CASSSRGPDTQYF

j_call: TRBJ2-1
d_call: NA
clone_size: NA
v_call: TRBV7-3
cdr3_nt: TGTGCCAGCAGCTTAGGCAGGGGTGGAAATGAGCAGTTCTTC
cdr3_aa: CASSLGRGGNEQFF

j_call: TRBJ1-1
d_call: NA
clone_size: medium-sized
v_call: TRBV5-4
cdr3_nt: TGTGCCAGCAGCTTGTTATCGTCCCCGAACACTGAAGCTTTCTTT
cdr3_aa: CASSLLSSPNTEAFF

j_call: TRBJ2-5
d_call: NA
clone_size: NA
v_call: TRBV2
cdr3_nt: TGTGCCAGCAGTGAAGCCAACCCTTTAGAGACCCAGTACTTC
cdr3_aa: CASSEANPLETQYF

j_call: TRBJ2-5
d_call: TRBD2
clone_size: NA
v_call: TRBV5-5
cdr3_nt: TGTGCCAGCAAAGGCGGGAGGGCGGGGGAGACCCAGTACTTC
cdr3_aa: CASKGGRAGETQYF

j_call: TRBJ2-1
d_call: TRBD1
clone_size: NA
v_call: TRBV19
cdr3_nt: TGTGCCAGTAGCCCGAACGGGGACAGGGATGCGTTCTTC
cdr3_aa: CASSPNGDRDAFF

j_call: TRBJ1-1
d_call: NA
clone_size: NA
v_call: TRBV6-6
cdr3_nt: TGTGCCAGCAGTGCTGGGACTTGGGACACTGAAGCTTTCTTT
cdr3_aa: CASSAGTWDTEAFF

j_call: TRBJ1-1
d_call: NA
clone_size: few
v_call: TRBV7-3
cdr3_nt: TGTGCCAGCAGCTTAAGGACGGACACTGAAGCTTTCTTT
cdr3_aa: CASSLRTDTEAFF

j_call: TRBJ2-3
d_call: TRBD1
clone_size: NA
v_call: TRBV9
cdr3_nt: TGTGCCAGCAGCCCAGAGGGGACAGGGCCTGTTGGTAGTACGCAGTATTTT
cdr3_aa: CASSPEGTGPVGSTQYF

j_call: TRBJ1-2
d_call: NA
clone_size: NA
v_call: TRBV5-6
cdr3_nt: TGTGCCAGCAGCCCGGGCGGCCCCAACTATGGCTACACCTTC
cdr3_aa: CASSPGGPNYGYTF

j_call: TRBJ1-1
d_call: NA
clone_size: NA
v_call: TRBV19
cdr3_nt: TGTGCCAGTAGTCCCGGGACAATAAACACTGAAGCTTTCTTT
cdr3_aa: CASSPGTINTEAFF

j_call: TRBJ1-6
d_call: NA
clone_size: few
v_call: TRBV7-3
cdr3_nt: TGTGCCAGCAGCTTAGGTGGGGGCGACTCACCCCTCCACTTT
cdr3_aa: CASSLGGGDSPLHF

j_call: TRBJ2-3
d_call: NA
clone_size: once
v_call: TRBV5-4
cdr3_nt: TGTGCCAGCAGCTTGGAAGGGACCTCCACAGATACGCAGTATTTT
cdr3_aa: CASSLEGTSTDTQYF

j_call: TRBJ1-1
d_call: NA
clone_size: NA
v_call: TRBV6-6
cdr3_nt: TGTGCCAGCAGTTATTTATCGGACACTGAAGCTTTCTTT
cdr3_aa: CASSYLSDTEAFF

j_call: TRBJ2-7
d_call: TRBD2
clone_size: NA
v_call: TRBV4-1
cdr3_nt: TGCGCCAGCAGCGTCGGGACTAGCGATTTTACCTACGAGCAGTACTTC
cdr3_aa: CASSVGTSDFTYEQYF

j_call: TRBJ1-1
d_call: TRBD1
clone_size: NA
v_call: TRBV6-6
cdr3_nt: TGTGCCAGCAGTCGACAGGGAAGGGGCACTGAAGCTTTCTTT
cdr3_aa: CASSRQGRGTEAFF